Below, 10 T cell receptor beta chains from the same sample are listed, as sequenced in a study of blood T cell repertoires in COVID-19. The table came from immunoSEQ multiplex PCR; TCRdb's copy has only in-frame clones and leaves some out. The table records 85,000 to 100,000 clones, approximately 88% of them present only once. The sequencing sample was made of peripheral blood. These receptor sequences come from an older woman with acute or convalescent COVID-19.

The J gene is TRBJ2-5, the V gene TRBV18, with TRBD1 identical over 11 bases. Trimming removed 5 bases from V and 4 bases from J; junction bases left unmatched: 3. Germline V gene data show CDR1 as KGHSH and CDR2 as LQKENI. The CDR3 covers 14 residues. The CDR3 reads CASSAGQGVETQYF. CDR3 in DNA: TGTGCCAGCTCAGCGGGACAGGGGGTAGAGACCCAGTACTTC.

A few counts support this clone. The chain has TRBV7-9 and TRBJ1-5, with D perhaps matching TRBD1 (6 bases). V was clipped by 4 bases and J by 3 bases, with 19 bases between them. CDR1 and CDR2 from the germline V gene are SEHNR and FQNEAQ (reference sequence). CDR3 length: 17 amino acids. CDR3 region: CASSSAGGGAYNQPQHF. CDR3 DNA: TGTGCCAGCAGCTCCGCAGGTGGGGGGGCGTACAATCAGCCCCAGCATTTT.

This clone was observed a handful of times. The J gene is TRBJ2-2, the V gene TRBV3-1 (or the pseudogene TRBV3-2); 9 bases match TRBD1. Trimming took 0 bases from V and 7 from J; bases not matched to a gene: 6. Germline-derived CDR1 and CDR2 are LGHDT and YNNKEL (reference sequence). This CDR3 contains 16 residues. The CDR3 nucleotides read TGTGCCAGCAGCCAAGATCACAGGGGGCGAGGCGGGGAGCTGTTTTTT. It is translated as CASSQDHRGRGGELFF.

V usage is TRBV9 and J usage is TRBJ1-2; the D is unclear. The CDR3 runs to 14 residues. Germline V gene sequence: CDR1 SGDLS, CDR2 YYNGEE. V shed 4 bases and J shed 6 bases, with 16 bases lying between them. Here the CDR3 DNA reads TGTGCCAGCAGCATGAGAGCGACGTGGGATGGCTACACCTTC. It is translated as CASSMRATWDGYTF.

V gene TRBV14 combines with J gene TRBJ2-2; 10 bases are shared with TRBD1. Germline CDR1 and CDR2: SGHDN and FVKESK. The CDR3 totals 15 residues. Trimming removed 6 bases from V and 4 bases from J; junction bases left unmatched: 5. The CDR3 nucleotides read TGTGCCAGCAGACGACAGGGGGCTGGCACCGGGGAGCTGTTTTTT. Its translation: CASRRQGAGTGELFF.

The gene calls are TRBV5-1 and TRBJ1-3, with 12 bases identical to TRBD1. The V gene's germline CDR1 is SGHRS and CDR2 YFSETQ. After removal of 0 bases from V and 2 bases from J, the junction contained 0 bases not matched to a gene. The CDR3 sequence is 16 residues long. In DNA, the CDR3 is TGCGCCAGCAGCTTGGGGGACAGGGGGCCTGGAAACACCATATATTTT. Amino acid sequence: CASSLGDRGPGNTIYF. The complete variable domain, with remaining parts taken from reference TRBV5-1 and TRBJ1-3, reads KAGVTQTPRYLIKTRGQQVTLSCSPISGHRSVSWYQQTPGQGLQFLFEYFSETQRNKGNFPGRFSGRQFSNSRSEMNVSTLELGDSALYLCASSLGDRGPGNTIYFGEGSWLTVV.

This clone has just a few counts. This chain connects TRBV5-1 to TRBJ1-2; D is possibly TRBD1 (5 bases). Germline values: CDR1 SGHRS, CDR2 YFSETQ. The CDR3 has 13 residues. V was cut by 8 bases and J by 2 bases, with 13 bases left in between. The CDR3 DNA sequence: TGCGCCAGTAGTGCAGGGAAAAACTATGGCTACACCTTC. This gives the protein CASSAGKNYGYTF.

The chain has TRBV7-3 and TRBJ1-1, with D unresolved. Germline CDR1 SGHTA, CDR2 FQGTGA. V lost 2 bases and J lost 4, with 11 bases in between. The CDR3 covers 14 residues. As DNA, the CDR3 is TGTGCCAGCAGCTTAGAGGGTTCTGCCACTGAAGCTTTCTTT. This codes for CASSLEGSATEAFF.

This clone was seen more than once but under ten times. The V and J genes are TRBV19 and TRBJ1-1; D gene uncertain. The V end was cut by 3 bases, the J end by 1 base, with 12 bases between. The CDR3 extends over 15 amino acids. The germline gives CDR1 LNHDA, CDR2 SQIVND (reference sequence). The CDR3 sequence is CASSIRPGGNTEAFF. The CDR3 DNA sequence: TGTGCCAGTAGTATTCGCCCGGGAGGGAACACTGAAGCTTTCTTT.

The rearrangement joins TRBV6-5 to TRBJ1-3; a weak D match, TRBD1 (5 bases). Germline lookup yields CDR1 MNHEY and CDR2 SVGAGI. V dropped 2 bases and J dropped 0 bases, with 8 bases sitting between them. CDR3 length: 15 residues. The CDR3 sequence is CASSYAGTSGNTIYF. CDR3 sequence (DNA): TGTGCCAGCAGTTACGCGGGGACCTCTGGAAACACCATATATTTT.